The source of this TCR beta chain is a study of blood T cell repertoires in COVID-19. Study details: Sample material is recorded as cDNA or gDNA derived from T cells, B-cell-depleted T cells, or PBMCs.

This table comes from immunoSEQ multiplex PCR, and its TCRdb copy is limited to in-frame clones, with some not included. Here the sample spans tens of thousands of clones, approximately 86% being singletons. This clone was observed a few times. The length of the CDR3 is 15 residues. V was pared by 2 bases and J by 6 bases, with 12 bases between. Germline V CDR1 and CDR2: SGHDT, YYEEEE. The sample was peripheral blood. V gene TRBV5-6 combines with J gene TRBJ1-6; a weak D match, TRBD1 (5 bases). The sequence was obtained from a man over 45 with active or convalescent COVID-19. As DNA, the CDR3 is TGTGCCAGCAGCTTTCCGGGGGAAGGTAATTCACCCCTCCACTTT. This sequence encodes CASSFPGEGNSPLHF.